Each of the 25 T cell receptor beta chains below was sequenced from the same sample in a study of early T cells in non-severe SARS-CoV-2 infection. TCRdb redid the calling of the 5' RACE reads with MiXCR, one entry per CDR3 protein. Of approximately 30,000 distinct CDR3 sequences detected, approximately 4.2% appear once; the ten largest clones hold roughly an eighth. Sequencing input: whole blood. These receptors were collected from an adult who was a healthcare worker with PCR-confirmed SARS-CoV-2 infection or an uninfected control (not recorded which).

Details on this clonotype: This clone may be a read error of a much larger clone one base away. V and J are TRBV29-1 and TRBJ2-3; the D gene is possibly TRBD1 (5 bases). In germline, CDR1 is SQVTM, CDR2 ANQGSEA. The length of the CDR3 is 14 residues. CDR3: CSVSSSVLTGTQYF. CDR3 DNA sequence: TGCAGCGTCAGCTCTAGTGTACTCACAGGTACGCAGTATTTT.

This clonotype was seen repeatedly, ten times or more. V is TRBV20-1 and J is TRBJ1-5; unclear D gene. Germline CDR1 is DFQATT and CDR2 is SNEGSKA (reference sequence). The CDR3 is 14 amino acids. V was pared by 4 bases and J by 2 bases, with 12 bases between. CDR3 region: CSATRIIGNQPQHF. The CDR3 DNA reads TGCAGTGCTACCAGGATTATCGGCAATCAGCCCCAGCATTTT.

This clonotype was recorded at least ten times. The chain employs TRBV7-9 and TRBJ1-3; a weak D match, TRBD1 (5 bases). V gave up 7 bases and J gave up 2 bases, with 12 bases separating them. The V gene's germline CDR1 is SEHNR and CDR2 FQNEAQ (reference sequence). The CDR3 loop spans 14 amino acids. The CDR3 nucleotides are TGTGCCAGCAAGGAAAGGGGCACTGGAAACACCATATATTTT. Translating it yields CASKERGTGNTIYF.

This clonotype was counted ten times or more. This rearrangement joins TRBV5-1 to TRBJ2-1; 7 bases map to TRBD2. CDR1 is SGHRS and CDR2 is YFSETQ in the germline V gene. This CDR3 is built from 17 residues. Trimming took 2 bases from V and 5 from J; bases not matched to a gene: 13. CDR3 residues: CASSLLPAGVLNNEQFF. CDR3 bases: TGCGCCAGCAGCTTATTGCCGGCGGGAGTTCTGAACAATGAGCAGTTCTTC.

This clonotype showed up just a few times. The chain couples TRBV10-3 to TRBJ2-4, with 7 bases lining up with TRBD1. J gave up 3 bases and V 3 bases, and 11 bases lay outside the gene matches. Germline assignment: CDR1 ENHRY and CDR2 SYGVKD. CDR3 length equals 17 residues. CDR3 bases: TGTGCCATCAGTGATGGGACAGCACCTGAGGACAAAAACATTCAGTACTTC. It codes for CAISDGTAPEDKNIQYF.

This clonotype was recorded many times. The V call is TRBV5-4, the J call TRBJ2-7, with TRBD2 identical over 8 bases. With V trimmed by 3 bases and J by 3 bases, 11 bases remained unmatched. Germline assignment: CDR1 SGHNT and CDR2 YYREEE (reference sequence). The CDR3 covers 16 residues. In nucleotides, the CDR3 is TGTGCCAGCAGCTCCCTCGGGGCGGGAGGAGGCTACGAGCAGTACTTC. Residues: CASSSLGAGGGYEQYF.

V gene TRBV29-1 combines with J gene TRBJ2-3, with no clear D. Trimming removed 6 bases from V and 6 bases from J, with 10 bases in between. Germline assignment: CDR1 SQVTM and CDR2 ANQGSEA. The CDR3 runs 11 residues. CDR3 DNA: TGCAGCGTATCCTACGGCGATACGCAGTATTTT. Translating gives CSVSYGDTQYF.

This clonotype was observed many times. The V gene is TRBV29-1, the J gene TRBJ1-4; 11 bases fit TRBD1. The ends lost 3 bases at V and 4 bases at J; junction bases unmatched: 1. The germline CDR1 and CDR2 sequences are SQVTM and ANQGSEA. The CDR3 spans 14 residues. As DNA, the CDR3 is TGCAGCGTTGAGGGGACAGGGGGTAATGAAAAACTGTTTTTT. It specifies CSVEGTGGNEKLFF.

A note on this clonotype: A much more abundant neighbour one base away suggests this may be a read error. The rearrangement uses TRBV5-1 and TRBJ2-7, with 7 bases matching TRBD1. The germline V gene has CDR1 SGHRS and CDR2 YFSETQ. The CDR3 is 14 residues long. J lost 3 bases, V lost 3 bases, and 6 bases had no gene match. CDR3 region: CASSSGQNIYEQYF. In DNA, the CDR3 is TGCGCCAGCAGCTCGGGACAGAACATCTACGAGCAGTACTTC.

This clonotype was found many times. The V call is TRBV28, the J call TRBJ2-7; D is ambiguous. Trimming cost V 1 base and J 7 bases, with 8 bases left between them. The CDR3 has 12 amino acids. The V gene's germline CDR1 is MDHEN and CDR2 SYDVKM. The CDR3, as DNA: TGTGCCAGCAGTTTATTCGGAACTGAGCAGTACTTC. It is translated as CASSLFGTEQYF.

The table lists this clonotype with many counts. The chain couples TRBV28 to TRBJ2-5; 9 bases align to TRBD1. CDR3 length equals 15 residues. The germline gives CDR1 MDHEN, CDR2 SYDVKM. V shed 8 bases, J shed 2 bases, and the junction held 9 bases outside the gene matches. The CDR3 bases are TGTGCCAGCCTGTCCACGGGACAGGGACAAGAGACCCAGTACTTC. Translating it yields CASLSTGQGQETQYF.

Only a few counts were recorded for this clonotype. This chain joins TRBV27 and TRBJ2-7; 8 bases align to TRBD1. Germline V lookup: CDR1 MNHEY, CDR2 SMNVEV (reference sequence). V lost 2 bases to trimming and J lost 6 bases; unmatched junction nucleotides: 6. There are 14 residues in the CDR3. CDR3 coding DNA: TGTGCCAGCAGTTTAACGGACAGGGCGGGCGAGCAGTACTTC. Its protein product is CASSLTDRAGEQYF.

A few counts support this clonotype. The V call is TRBV9, the J call TRBJ2-3, with unresolved D. Germline CDR1 reads SGDLS; CDR2 reads YYNGEE. Trimming pared 0 bases from V and 5 bases from J, leaving 10 bases between. CDR3 length: 14 residues. The CDR3 is CASSVGQKGDTQYF. In DNA form, the CDR3 reads TGTGCCAGCAGCGTAGGTCAGAAGGGAGATACGCAGTATTTT. Supplemented by reference TRBV9 and TRBJ2-3, the full variable domain reads DSGVTQTPKHLITATGQRVTLRCSPRSGDLSVYWYQQSLDQGLQFLIQYYNGEERAKGNILERFSAQQFPDLHSELNLSSLELGDSALYFCASSVGQKGDTQYFGPGTRLTVL.

This clonotype has only a few counts. V is TRBV29-1 and J is TRBJ2-6; the D call may be TRBD1 or TRBD2 (5 bases each). This CDR3 spans 16 amino acids. The ends were cut back, 4 bases at V and 0 bases at J, with 13 bases in the middle. CDR1 is SQVTM and CDR2 is ANQGSEA in the germline V gene. CDR3 protein: CSVGRDVDSGANVLTF. The CDR3 DNA reads TGCAGCGTTGGTAGGGACGTTGACTCTGGGGCCAACGTCCTGACTTTC.

This clonotype has a count of ten or more. The chain carries TRBV28 and TRBJ2-3; perhaps TRBD1 as D (6 bases). Germline CDR1 and CDR2: MDHEN and SYDVKM. With 6 bases removed from V and 2 bases from J, the gap between germline ends came to 18 bases. This CDR3 region has 16 residues. CDR3 DNA sequence: TGTGCCAGCAGCACCCCGCTGGACAGACCCACAGATACGCAGTATTTT. The encoded protein is CASSTPLDRPTDTQYF. The full variable domain, its missing parts supplied by reference TRBV28 and TRBJ2-3, is DVKVTQSSRYLVKRTGEKVFLECVQDMDHENMFWYRQDPGLGLRLIYFSYDVKMKEKGDIPEGYSVSREKKERFSLILESASTNQTSMYLCASSTPLDRPTDTQYFGPGTRLTVL.

This clonotype has only a few counts. The rearrangement joins TRBV5-1 to TRBJ1-1; D not certain. Between the trimmed V and J ends, which lost 0 bases and 6 bases, there was a span of 9 bases. CDR1 is SGHRS and CDR2 is YFSETQ in the germline V gene. This CDR3 contains 13 residues. The CDR3 loop is CASSLVRTAEAFF. CDR3 sequence (DNA): TGCGCCAGCAGCTTGGTAAGAACCGCTGAAGCTTTCTTT.

This clonotype appeared many times. The chain uses TRBV5-1 and TRBJ2-3; D may match TRBD1 or TRBD2 (5 bases each). V was clipped by 2 bases and J by 6 bases, with 10 bases between them. The V gene's germline CDR1 is SGHRS and CDR2 YFSETQ. The CDR3 is made up of 13 amino acids. CDR3 DNA: TGCGCCAGCAGCTTCGAGGGGTCCGATACGCAGTATTTT. Protein sequence: CASSFEGSDTQYF.

The chain joins TRBV2 to TRBJ2-3; 7 bases align to TRBD2. The trim removed 6 bases at V and 0 bases at J, leaving 6 bases unmatched. The germline gives CDR1 SNHLY, CDR2 FYNNEI. The CDR3 is 15 residues long. The CDR3 spells CASSEGLPSTDTQYF. CDR3 in DNA: TGTGCCAGCAGCGAGGGACTACCGAGCACAGATACGCAGTATTTT.

The table lists this clonotype with many counts. The chain links TRBV10-3 to TRBJ2-7; 8 bases match TRBD2. Unmatched junction bases numbered 9, after V lost 4 bases and J lost 1 base. The CDR3 runs 16 residues. Germline CDR1 is ENHRY and CDR2 is SYGVKD. The CDR3 spells CAISATIRGRSYEQYF. The CDR3 DNA follows: TGTGCCATCAGTGCGACAATCCGCGGGAGGTCCTACGAGCAGTACTTC.

The sample holds many counts of this clonotype. This chain connects TRBV7-2 to TRBJ2-1; 9 bases align to TRBD1. With V trimmed by 4 bases and J by 4 bases, 5 bases remained unmatched. This CDR3 has 15 residues. Looked up from germline, CDR1 is SGHTA and CDR2 is FQGNSA. CDR3 region: CASSSRTGEYNEQFF. For the CDR3, the DNA is TGTGCCAGCAGCTCTAGGACAGGGGAATACAATGAGCAGTTCTTC.

This clonotype was picked up many times. The chain combines TRBV29-1 with TRBJ1-2, with 12 bases lining up with TRBD1. V shed 5 bases, J shed 4 bases, and the junction held 8 bases outside the gene matches. In germline, CDR1 is SQVTM, CDR2 ANQGSEA. The CDR3 is made up of 15 amino acids. The CDR3 DNA is TGCAGCGTTAGTAAAAGGGACAGGGGGCTCTATGGCTACACCTTC. It translates to CSVSKRDRGLYGYTF.

This clonotype was observed at least ten times. DNA for the CDR3: TGTGCCAGCAGTGAAGAGGGACAGGGCCCGAACACTGAAGCTTTCTTT. Its protein product is CASSEEGQGPNTEAFF. V is TRBV6-1 and J is TRBJ1-1; 9 bases align to TRBD1. The junction had 4 bases not matched to a gene; V was cut back by 1 base and J by 1 base. The CDR3 runs to 16 residues. CDR1 and CDR2 from the germline V gene are MNHNS and SASEGT.

The V gene is TRBV5-6, the J gene TRBJ2-7; D remains unclear. CDR1 SGHDT and CDR2 YYEEEE come from the germline V gene. This CDR3 contains 12 residues. V was trimmed by 0 bases and J by 5 bases, leaving 6 bases between them. The chain's CDR3 is CASSLGRNEQYF. The CDR3 DNA is TGTGCCAGCAGCTTGGGCCGGAACGAGCAGTACTTC.

This clonotype was observed at least ten times. The genes are TRBV5-1 and TRBJ2-6; maybe TRBD1 (6 bases). Germline V gene data show CDR1 as SGHRS and CDR2 as YFSETQ. V was shortened by 2 bases and J by 0 bases, with 6 bases between the two germline ends. This CDR3 region has 15 residues. CDR3 in amino acids: CASSLGGSGANVLTF. The CDR3 coding sequence is TGCGCCAGCAGCTTAGGGGGCTCTGGGGCCAACGTCCTGACTTTC.

This clonotype showed up just a few times. The chain's CDR3 is CASSLALGDNEQFF. In DNA, the CDR3 is TGTGCCAGCAGCTTAGCGCTCGGGGACAATGAGCAGTTCTTC. This chain connects TRBV7-6 to TRBJ2-1, with D perhaps matching TRBD2 (5 bases). Trimming cost V 0 bases and J 5 bases, with 8 bases left between them. Germline loops: CDR1 SGHVS, CDR2 FNYEAQ. The CDR3 is made up of 14 amino acids.